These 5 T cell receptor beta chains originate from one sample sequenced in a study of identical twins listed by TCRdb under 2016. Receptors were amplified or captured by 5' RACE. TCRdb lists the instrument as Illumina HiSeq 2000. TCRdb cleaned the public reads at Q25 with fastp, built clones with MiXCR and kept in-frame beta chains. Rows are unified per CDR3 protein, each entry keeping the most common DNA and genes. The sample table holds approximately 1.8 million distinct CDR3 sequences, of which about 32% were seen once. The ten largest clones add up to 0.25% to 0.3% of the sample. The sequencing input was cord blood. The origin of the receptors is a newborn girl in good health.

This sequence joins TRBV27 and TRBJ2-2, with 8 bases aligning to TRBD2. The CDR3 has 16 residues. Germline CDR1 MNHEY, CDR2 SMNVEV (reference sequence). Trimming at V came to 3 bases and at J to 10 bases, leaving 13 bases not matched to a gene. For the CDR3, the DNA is TGTGCCAGCAGTTTTGGGGTTTGGGCGGGGGGAGAGGAGCTGTTTTTT. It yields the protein CASSFGVWAGGEELFF.

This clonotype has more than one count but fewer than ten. CDR3 in DNA: TGTGCCAGCAGCGTAGGCCTCGGGGGAGGGGAACCTGGCTACACCTTC. Encoded protein: CASSVGLGGGEPGYTF. The genes are TRBV9 and TRBJ1-2; D may be TRBD1 (5 bases). Per germline, CDR1 SGDLS and CDR2 YYNGEE. Trimming pared 0 bases from V and 7 bases from J, leaving 19 bases between. The length of the CDR3 is 16 residues. Supplemented by reference TRBV9 and TRBJ1-2, the full variable domain reads DSGVTQTPKHLITATGQRVTLRCSPRSGDLSVYWYQQSLDQGLQFLIQYYNGEERAKGNILERFSAQQFPDLHSELNLSSLELGDSALYFCASSVGLGGGEPGYTFGSGTRLTVV.

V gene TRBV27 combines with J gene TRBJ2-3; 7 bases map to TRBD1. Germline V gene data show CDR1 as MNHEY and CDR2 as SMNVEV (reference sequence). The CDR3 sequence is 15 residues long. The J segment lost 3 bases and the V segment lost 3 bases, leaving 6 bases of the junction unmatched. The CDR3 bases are TGTGCCAGCAGTTTCCTTTCCAGGGGGACAGATACGCAGTATTTT. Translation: CASSFLSRGTDTQYF.

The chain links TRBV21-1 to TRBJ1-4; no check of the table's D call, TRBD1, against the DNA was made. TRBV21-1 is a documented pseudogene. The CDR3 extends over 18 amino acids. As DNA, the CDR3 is TGTGCCAGCAGCAAAAAGGGGGACAGGGAGGCGACTAATGAAAAACTGTTTTTT. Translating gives CASSKKGDREATNEKLFF.

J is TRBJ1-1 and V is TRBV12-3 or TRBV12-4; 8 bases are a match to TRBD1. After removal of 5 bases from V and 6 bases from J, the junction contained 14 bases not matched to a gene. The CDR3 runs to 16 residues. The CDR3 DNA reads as TGTGCCAGCAGTCCATCCGGACAGGGCACACGTTCTGAAGCTTTCTTT. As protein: CASSPSGQGTRSEAFF.